The 7 T cell receptor beta chains in this list originate from one sample, sequenced in a study of shared clonotypes between healthy human individuals. Method: immunoSEQ multiplex PCR; TCRdb's copy keeps in-frame clones and lacks some. The table lists approximately 1,500,000 clones, approximately 98% of them singletons. The sample taken for sequencing was naive CD4+ T cells sorted from blood. Stated subset: CD45RA+ positively selected. All receptors come from a man between 25 and 39 years old in good health.

This chain links TRBV7-9 with TRBJ2-2; tentative D call: TRBD2 (5 bases). The CDR3 sequence is 13 residues long. Trimming pared 4 bases from V and 6 bases from J, leaving 9 bases between. Germline CDR1 reads SEHNR; CDR2 reads FQNEAQ (reference sequence). As DNA, the CDR3 is TGTGCCAGCAGCTACTTGAGGGCCGGGGAGCTGTTTTTT. It codes for CASSYLRAGELFF. The whole variable domain, filled in from reference TRBV7-9 and TRBJ2-2, reads DTGVSQNPRHKITKRGQNVTFRCDPISEHNRLYWYRQTLGQGPEFLTYFQNEAQLEKSRLLSDRFSAERPKGSFSTLEIQRTEQGDSAMYLCASSYLRAGELFFGEGSRLTVL.

The chain is built from TRBV11-3 and TRBJ1-2; D call uncertain. Germline CDR1 SGHNT, CDR2 YENEEA. V gave up 1 base and J gave up 2 bases, with 11 bases separating them. CDR3 length equals 15 residues. Here the CDR3 DNA reads TGTGCCAGCAGCTTAGGTGCTCCGGGGAACTATGGCTACACCTTC. Its protein product is CASSLGAPGNYGYTF.

The chain couples TRBV6-5 to TRBJ2-4, with D tentatively TRBD1 or TRBD2 (6 bases each). This CDR3 has 14 residues. Germline V gene data show CDR1 as MNHEY and CDR2 as SVGAGI. With 6 bases removed from V and 0 bases from J, the gap between germline ends came to 9 bases. Written as DNA, the CDR3 is TGTGCCAGCAGAGAGGGGGGAGCCAAAAACATTCAGTACTTC. Its protein product is CASREGGAKNIQYF.

The chain has TRBV2 and TRBJ1-1; the D gene is possibly TRBD1 (5 bases). The V end lost 6 bases, the J end lost 1 base, and 9 bases lay between the germline ends. The CDR3 is 13 amino acids. CDR1 SNHLY and CDR2 FYNNEI come from the germline V gene. The CDR3 loop reads CASRGGTNTEAFF. CDR3 DNA sequence: TGTGCCAGCAGGGGCGGGACGAACACTGAAGCTTTCTTT.

This chain joins TRBV27 and TRBJ2-7; 8 bases align to TRBD1. Per the germline V gene, CDR1 is MNHEY and CDR2 is SMNVEV (reference sequence). V dropped 8 bases and J dropped 3; count of bases not matched to a gene: 12. The CDR3 consists of 15 residues. The CDR3 protein is CASRADGQGHYEQYF. The DNA of the CDR3 is TGTGCCAGCCGAGCGGACGGACAGGGTCACTACGAGCAGTACTTC.

This chain uses TRBV6-6 with TRBJ1-5, with D possibly matching TRBD1 (6 bases). The V and J ends lost 7 bases and 2 bases respectively, with 12 bases between them. In germline, CDR1 is MNHNY, CDR2 SVGAGI (reference sequence). There are 14 residues in the CDR3. The CDR3 sequence is CASNQGLGNQPQHF. DNA of the CDR3: TGTGCCAGCAACCAGGGGTTAGGCAATCAGCCCCAGCATTTT.

The gene calls are TRBV18 and TRBJ2-5; 8 bases map to TRBD2. This CDR3 contains 14 residues. J lost 5 bases, V lost 1 base, and 3 bases had no gene match. Germline V gene sequence: CDR1 KGHSH, CDR2 LQKENI. DNA of the CDR3: TGTGCCAGCTCACCACAAACTAGCGGCGAGACCCAGTACTTC. Residues: CASSPQTSGETQYF.